The rows below give T cell receptor beta chains drawn from one sample of a study of blood T cell repertoires in COVID-19. Here immunoSEQ multiplex PCR was the method, and the copy in TCRdb shows in-frame clones only, minus some. This table has around 270,000 clones, less than 90% appearing once. The sample taken for sequencing was peripheral blood. These receptors originate from a young man with active or convalescent COVID-19. The CDR3 runs from the conserved cysteine through the conserved F or W. D genes are given only for firm matches. Expanded clones are given a class, and other clones once, few, many or no size at all.

>TRBV20-1|-|14|-|TRBJ1-5
TGCAGTGCTAGTCCCGGAGGAGGCAATCAGCCCCAGCATTTT
CSASPGGGNQPQHF
>TRBV6-2/TRBV6-3|-|13|-|TRBJ2-3
TGTGCCAGCAGCTCCCTACTCACAGATACGCAGTATTTT
CASSSLLTDTQYF
>TRBV21-1|few|20|-|TRBJ1-5
TGTGCCAGCGGCCCAACAAGACGGGAGCAGGGGGACAAATTAAATCAGCCCCAGCATTTT
CASGPTRREQGDKLNQPQHF
>TRBV25-1|-|16|TRBD2|TRBJ2-1
TGTGCCAGCAGTGAGTATACGGGGGGGCCCCACAATGAGCAGTTCTTC
CASSEYTGGPHNEQFF
>TRBV5-1|-|14|TRBD1|TRBJ1-5
TGCGCCAGCAGTCCGGGACAGGGAAATCAGCCCCAGCATTTT
CASSPGQGNQPQHF
>TRBV20-1|-|11|-|TRBJ1-1
TGCAGTGGAACATCAGGGGTTACAGCTTTCTTT
CSGTSGVTAFF
>TRBV5-1|-|14|-|TRBJ1-6
TGCGCCAGCAACCCAGGTGGATATAATTCACCCCTCCACTTT
CASNPGGYNSPLHF
>TRBV9|-|14|-|TRBJ2-1
TGTGCCAGCAGCGTAGCGGGGGTAAACAATGAGCAGTTCTTC
CASSVAGVNNEQFF
>TRBV4-3|-|14|-|TRBJ1-5
TGCGCCAGCAGCCAAATTGTTGGGAGTCAGCCCCAGCATTTT
CASSQIVGSQPQHF
>TRBV5-5|-|16|-|TRBJ2-3
TGTGCCAGCAGTTACGCATCTGCTAGAGGTTCAGATACGCAGTATTTT
CASSYASARGSDTQYF